A single sample is the source of the 23 T cell receptor beta chains below, sequenced in a study of blood T cells in healthy people across ages. Through a sample-barcoded 5' primer and a J-beta primer mix, a second PCR was run for about 6 to 12 cycles. TCRdb ran MiXCR on the 5' RACE reads and lists one entry per CDR3 protein. The sample contains some 1.4 million distinct CDR3 sequences, approximately 42% of which appear only once. The source material was blood. The origin of the receptors is a woman aged 18 to 35 in good health.

The J gene is TRBJ2-3, the V gene TRBV10-3; TRBD2 agrees at 8 bases. The J segment lost 5 bases and the V segment lost 0 bases, leaving 7 bases of the junction unmatched. The CDR3 runs 16 residues. The V gene's germline CDR1 is ENHRY and CDR2 SYGVKD. The CDR3 DNA sequence: TGTGCCATCAGTGAGTCTGGCGGGGGGCTAGGAGATACGCAGTATTTT. This gives the protein CAISESGGGLGDTQYF.

In its sample, this clonotype was seen a few times. The gene calls are TRBV27 and TRBJ1-2; D may be TRBD1 (6 bases). The CDR3 length is 15 residues. Trimming pared 6 bases from V and 2 bases from J, leaving 16 bases between. CDR1 is MNHEY and CDR2 is SMNVEV in the germline V gene (reference sequence). CDR3 DNA: TGTGCCAGCAGCCCTGGGACAAGTCTCAACTATGGCTACACCTTC. Its translation: CASSPGTSLNYGYTF.

V is TRBV2 and J is TRBJ1-2; perhaps TRBD1 as D (6 bases). With 7 bases removed from V and 3 bases from J, the gap between germline ends came to 12 bases. The CDR3 covers 13 residues. From germline, CDR1 is SNHLY and CDR2 FYNNEI. The CDR3 nucleotides read TGTGCCAGCAACCGGGCAGGGGACTATGGCTACACCTTC. Its protein product is CASNRAGDYGYTF. Complete variable domain (other parts from reference TRBV2 and TRBJ1-2): EPEVTQTPSHQVTQMGQEVILRCVPISNHLYFYWYRQILGQKVEFLVSFYNNEISEKSEIFDDQFSVERPDGSNFTLKIRSTKLEDSAMYFCASNRAGDYGYTFGSGTRLTVV.

J is TRBJ2-1 and V is TRBV2, with 9 bases identical to TRBD1. Per germline, CDR1 SNHLY and CDR2 FYNNEI. V lost 6 bases and J lost 13; bases outside the gene matches: 10. The CDR3 sequence is 13 residues long. The CDR3 DNA follows: TGTGCCAGCAGGGGACAGGGACGCGAGACCCAGTTCTTC. Its protein is CASRGQGRETQFF.

This clonotype was seen more than once but under ten times. This chain joins TRBV12-3 or TRBV12-4 and TRBJ2-6; D possibly corresponds to TRBD1 (5 bases). The V and J ends lost 3 bases and 4 bases respectively, with 13 bases between them. The CDR3 consists of 16 residues. The CDR3 bases are TGTGCCAGCAGTTTGGGCAGGGTAGGAGGGGCCAACGTCCTGACTTTC. This gives the protein CASSLGRVGGANVLTF.

The V and J genes are TRBV7-2 and TRBJ2-1, with 7 bases fitting TRBD2. Germline loops: CDR1 SGHTA, CDR2 FQGNSA. The V gene end was trimmed by 1 base and the J gene end by 4 bases; junction bases not matched to a gene: 4. This CDR3 has 15 residues. The CDR3 loop reads CASSLVGTKYNEQFF. CDR3 coding DNA: TGTGCCAGCAGCTTAGTCGGGACTAAATACAATGAGCAGTTCTTC.

This clonotype has a handful of counts. The genes are TRBV20-1 and TRBJ1-1; 7 nucleotides match TRBD1. Unmatched junction bases numbered 4, after V lost 5 bases and J lost 1 base. This CDR3 region has 13 residues. Germline V gives CDR1 DFQATT, CDR2 SNEGSKA (reference sequence). This chain's CDR3 is CSAEGTANTEAFF. DNA of the CDR3: TGCAGTGCTGAAGGGACAGCGAACACTGAAGCTTTCTTT.

In its sample, this clonotype was seen a few times. This chain joins TRBV29-1 and TRBJ1-1, with D possibly TRBD1 on 5 matching bases. CDR1 is SQVTM, CDR2 ANQGSEA, per germline. The CDR3 extends over 12 amino acids. V was pared by 6 bases and J by 6 bases, with 14 bases between. The CDR3 loop is CSVGTGDPEAFF. The CDR3 coding sequence is TGCAGCGTGGGGACGGGGGACCCTGAAGCTTTCTTT.

The chain employs TRBV6-1 and TRBJ2-4; D may be TRBD2 (6 bases). The better agreement between TRBJ2-7 and the DNA end casts doubt on the J call. Germline CDR1 MNHNS, CDR2 SASEGT. The CDR3 spans 13 residues. The CDR3 reads CASTETSSYEQYF. The CDR3 coding sequence is TGTGCCAGCACCGAGACTAGTTCCTACGAGCAGTACTTC.

This sequence joins TRBV5-1 and TRBJ2-1; 9 bases map to TRBD2. The CDR3 sequence is 17 residues long. After removal of 3 bases from V and 2 bases from J, the junction contained 9 bases not matched to a gene. Germline values: CDR1 SGHRS, CDR2 YFSETQ. The CDR3 spells CASSSRTSASTYNEQFF. DNA for the CDR3: TGCGCCAGCAGCTCGAGGACTAGCGCCAGTACCTACAATGAGCAGTTCTTC.

The V and J genes are TRBV18 and TRBJ2-1; D uncertain. This CDR3 region has 12 residues. V lost 3 bases and J lost 5, with 5 bases in between. CDR1 KGHSH and CDR2 LQKENI come from the germline V gene. The CDR3 DNA is TGTGCCAGCTCACCCGGCAACAATGAGCAGTTCTTC. Translation gives CASSPGNNEQFF.

The chain recombines TRBV21-1 with TRBJ2-2; the table gives TRBD2 as D, unverified against the DNA. TRBV21-1 is marked as a pseudogene. The CDR3 has 19 amino acids. CDR3 loop: CASSKVAKRGSGGSGELFF. CDR3 DNA: TGTGCCAGCAGCAAAGTGGCAAAGAGGGGAAGCGGGGGGAGCGGGGAGCTGTTTTTT.

The gene calls are TRBV20-1 and TRBJ1-1, with unresolved D. The CDR3 loop spans 13 amino acids. The V end was cut by 0 bases, the J end by 2 bases, with 7 bases between. The germline gives CDR1 DFQATT, CDR2 SNEGSKA (reference sequence). DNA for the CDR3: TGCAGTGCTAGAGACTGGACCAACACTGAAGCTTTCTTT. This codes for CSARDWTNTEAFF.

The genes are TRBV27 and TRBJ2-7; D remains ambiguous. The CDR3 contains 15 residues. Trimming took off 6 bases at V and 2 bases at J, with 17 bases between the two ends. Germline assignment: CDR1 MNHEY and CDR2 SMNVEV (reference sequence). The CDR3 DNA follows: TGTGCCAGCAGCATAGGCCGGCCGGCCACCTACGAGCAGTACTTC. Amino acid sequence: CASSIGRPATYEQYF.

The V and J genes are TRBV27 and TRBJ2-3; 12 nucleotides line up with TRBD2. Germline V gives CDR1 MNHEY, CDR2 SMNVEV (reference sequence). This CDR3 is built from 16 residues. Trimming cost V 5 bases and J 4 bases; bases outside gene matches: 7. CDR3 nucleotide sequence: TGTGCCAGCAGTCTCCCTAGCGGGGGGGAATCAGATACGCAGTATTTT. Amino acid sequence: CASSLPSGGESDTQYF.

Only a few counts were recorded for this clonotype. The J gene is TRBJ2-7, the V gene TRBV2; TRBD1 is a possible D gene (6 bases). This CDR3 region has 15 residues. Germline assignment: CDR1 SNHLY and CDR2 FYNNEI. V was pared by 8 bases and J by 0 bases, with 17 bases between. The CDR3 reads CASLWTASSSYEQYF. DNA for the CDR3: TGTGCCAGCCTATGGACAGCGTCCTCCTCCTACGAGCAGTACTTC.

This clonotype was recorded a few times. The rearrangement joins TRBV7-6 to TRBJ2-6; TRBD2 aligns across 9 bases. This CDR3 comprises 19 residues. Losses at the gene ends were 1 base for V and 0 bases for J; bases not matched to a gene: 7. Germline V CDR1 and CDR2: SGHVS, FNYEAQ. The DNA of the CDR3 is TGTGCCAGCAGCTTAGGGAGTTGGACTAGCGTCTCTGGGGCCAACGTCCTGACTTTC. Translating it yields CASSLGSWTSVSGANVLTF.

This clonotype came up a few times. The J gene is TRBJ2-1, the V gene TRBV21-1; the table names TRBD1, a call not compared with the DNA. TRBV21-1 is flagged as a pseudogene. This CDR3 comprises 16 residues. In DNA form, the CDR3 reads TGTGCCAGCAGCAAAGTTAAGGGGGCCTCCTACAATGAGCAGTTCTTC. Its protein is CASSKVKGASYNEQFF.

The chain couples TRBV6-6 to TRBJ2-7, with 8 bases matching TRBD2. The junction had 4 bases not matched to a gene; V was cut back by 6 bases and J by 3 bases. Germline V gene data show CDR1 as MNHNY and CDR2 as SVGAGI (reference sequence). This CDR3 region has 13 residues. The CDR3 region is CASSSAGVYEQYF. The CDR3 nucleotides read TGTGCCAGCAGCTCAGCGGGGGTCTACGAGCAGTACTTC.

The chain couples TRBV3-1 to TRBJ1-2; possible D gene TRBD1, 6 bases. The V end lost 4 bases, the J end lost 0 bases, and 12 bases lay between the germline ends. CDR1 and CDR2 (germline): LGHDT, YNNKEL (reference sequence). This CDR3 region has 15 residues. The CDR3 DNA sequence: TGTGCCAGCAGCCCGGGACATGCATCTAACTATGGCTACACCTTC. This codes for CASSPGHASNYGYTF.

A remark on this clonotype: One base away lies a much larger clone, so this may be a sequencing read error. V usage is TRBV6-5 and J usage is TRBJ2-1; 7 positions agree with TRBD2. The DNA end is more similar to TRBJ2-7, so the J call may be wrong. This CDR3 has 15 residues. Germline V gene sequence: CDR1 MNHEY, CDR2 SVGAGI. The CDR3 here is CASSYGASGYNEQYF. The CDR3 nucleotides are TGTGCCAGCAGTTACGGCGCTAGCGGTTACAATGAGCAGTACTTC.

The chain recombines TRBV5-1 with TRBJ1-2, with a weak D call TRBD1 (6 bases). V was cut by 5 bases and J by 4 bases, with 15 bases left in between. This CDR3 comprises 14 residues. CDR1 and CDR2 (germline): SGHRS, YFSETQ. CDR3: CASSQRGGSYGYTF. The CDR3 bases are TGCGCCAGCAGTCAGAGGGGGGGAAGCTATGGCTACACCTTC. Filled out from reference TRBV5-1 and TRBJ1-2, the complete variable domain reads KAGVTQTPRYLIKTRGQQVTLSCSPISGHRSVSWYQQTPGQGLQFLFEYFSETQRNKGNFPGRFSGRQFSNSRSEMNVSTLELGDSALYLCASSQRGGSYGYTFGSGTRLTVV.

The V and J genes are TRBV12-3 or TRBV12-4 and TRBJ2-5; 7 nucleotides line up with TRBD1. The end of the DNA fits TRBJ2-7 better, so the J call may be wrong. There are 15 residues in the CDR3. CDR3: CASSGGQGQNYEQYF. CDR3 in DNA: TGTGCCAGCAGTGGGGGTCAGGGACAGAATTACGAGCAGTACTTC.